One TCR beta chain is described in this entry. CDR1 is LGHNA and CDR2 is YNFKEQ in the germline V gene. The CDR3 is 16 residues long. V was clipped by 1 base and J by 0 bases, with 11 bases between them. This entry is derived from a study of T cell clones after liver transplantation. Data came from immunoSEQ multiplex PCR; TCRdb stores just in-frame clones and leaves some out. The data show tens of thousands of clones, 60% to 80% seen once. The V gene is TRBV4-2, the J gene TRBJ2-3; weak D call: TRBD1 (5 bases). The clonotype originates from a human donor who received a liver transplant. The sequenced sample was CD4+ T cells from blood, obtained before liver transplant. Written as DNA, the CDR3 is TGTGCCAGCAGCCAAGGGCAGGGTGCTAGCACAGATACGCAGTATTTT. Encoded protein: CASSQGQGASTDTQYF.